This TCR beta chain was recorded in a study of regulatory T cells in long-lasting Graves disease. This clonotype was recorded many times. Germline values: CDR1 SGHTA, CDR2 FQGTGA. V lost 5 bases to trimming and J lost 5 bases, with 12 bases between them. CDR3 length: 13 residues. As to time point: persistent/refractory GD, antithyroid drugs over 5 years with positive TRAb. Construction of the TCR library relied on RNA isolated from PBMCs. Both iRepertoire HTBI primers and Arm-PCR of CDR3 regions were used to build the TCR beta libraries. TCRdb recomputed calls from the multiplex PCR reads with MiXCR, one row per CDR3 protein. The data show about 430,000 distinct CDR3 sequences, with roughly 23% seen just once and roughly an eighth held by the top ten.

The source material was peripheral blood mononuclear cells (PBMCs), sampled when the disease was refractory, from a patient treated with antithyroid drugs. The gene calls are TRBV7-3 and TRBJ2-5; no firm D call. This TCR was recovered from a female donor with Graves disease. CDR3 DNA sequence: TGTGCCAGCAGCACCCAACCCAGGGAGACCCAGTACTTC. Translation: CASSTQPRETQYF.